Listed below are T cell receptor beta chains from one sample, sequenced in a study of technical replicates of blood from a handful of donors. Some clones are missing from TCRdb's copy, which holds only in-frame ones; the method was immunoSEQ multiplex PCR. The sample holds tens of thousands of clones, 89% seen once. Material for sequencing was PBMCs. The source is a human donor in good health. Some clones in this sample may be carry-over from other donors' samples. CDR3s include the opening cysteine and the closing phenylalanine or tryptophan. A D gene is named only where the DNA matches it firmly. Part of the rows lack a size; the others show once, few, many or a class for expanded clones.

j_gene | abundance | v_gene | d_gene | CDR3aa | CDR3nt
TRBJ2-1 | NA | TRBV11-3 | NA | CASSSQGSEQFF | TGTGCCAGCAGCTCCCAGGGGTCTGAGCAGTTCTTC
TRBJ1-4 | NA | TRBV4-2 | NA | CASSQVAGENEKLFF | TGTGCCAGCAGCCAAGTGGCAGGGGAGAATGAAAAACTGTTTTTT
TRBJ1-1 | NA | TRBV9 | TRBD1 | CASSVAPTGTGVRNTEAFF | TGTGCCAGCAGCGTAGCCCCCACCGGGACAGGGGTTCGGAATACTGAAGCTTTCTTT
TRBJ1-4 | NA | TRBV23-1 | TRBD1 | CASSQSSAGGKSNEKLFF | TGCGCCAGCAGTCAATCTTCCGCAGGGGGTAAGTCTAATGAAAAACTGTTTTTT
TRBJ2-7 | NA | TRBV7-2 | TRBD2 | CASSRSGTSGTWEQYF | TGTGCCAGCAGCCGCTCCGGGACTAGCGGGACTTGGGAGCAGTACTTC
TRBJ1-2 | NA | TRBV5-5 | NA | CASSTQGLPRYGYTF | TGTGCCAGCAGCACCCAAGGACTGCCTCGGTATGGCTACACCTTC
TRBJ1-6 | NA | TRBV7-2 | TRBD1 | CASSWTGLVGALHF | TGTGCCAGCAGCTGGACAGGGTTGGTTGGGGCCCTCCACTTT
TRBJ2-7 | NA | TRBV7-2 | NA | CASSIRQAAYEQYF | TGTGCCAGCAGCATACGACAGGCTGCCTACGAGCAGTACTTC
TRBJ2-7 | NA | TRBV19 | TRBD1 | CASSTRDRDEQYF | TGTGCCAGTAGTACCCGGGACAGGGACGAGCAGTACTTC
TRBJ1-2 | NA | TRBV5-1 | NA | CASSLSGYGYTF | TGCGCCAGCAGCTTGTCCGGCTATGGCTACACCTTC
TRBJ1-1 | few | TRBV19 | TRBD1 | CASSDRVPEAFF | TGTGCCAGTAGCGACAGGGTTCCTGAAGCTTTCTTT
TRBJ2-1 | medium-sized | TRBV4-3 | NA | CASSQGAASYNEQFF | TGCGCCAGCAGCCAAGGGGCAGCATCCTACAATGAGCAGTTCTTC
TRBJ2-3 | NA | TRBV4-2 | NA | CASSPERGTDTQYF | TGTGCCAGCAGCCCCGAACGAGGTACAGATACGCAGTATTTT
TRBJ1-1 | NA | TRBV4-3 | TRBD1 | CASSQSPPGQANTEAFF | TGCGCCAGCAGCCAATCCCCTCCTGGACAGGCCAACACTGAAGCTTTCTTT
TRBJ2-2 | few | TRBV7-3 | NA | CASSIPAGGADTGELFF | TGTGCCAGCAGCATCCCAGCTGGGGGGGCCGACACCGGGGAGCTGTTTTTT
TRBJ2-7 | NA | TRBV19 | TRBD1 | CASSHRGNTYEQYF | TGTGCCAGTAGCCACAGGGGAAATACCTACGAGCAGTACTTC
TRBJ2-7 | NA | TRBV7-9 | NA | CASSLYSGYEQYF | TGTGCCAGCAGCTTGTATAGCGGCTACGAGCAGTACTTC
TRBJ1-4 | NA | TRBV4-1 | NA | CASSQELGGNEKLFF | TGCGCCAGCAGCCAAGAACTGGGGGGTAATGAAAAACTGTTTTTT
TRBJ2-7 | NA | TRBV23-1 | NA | CASSQTPSYEQYF | TGCGCCAGCAGTCAAACACCATCCTACGAGCAGTACTTC
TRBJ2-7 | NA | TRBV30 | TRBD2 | CAWTSGAYEQYF | TGTGCCTGGACTAGCGGAGCCTACGAGCAGTACTTC
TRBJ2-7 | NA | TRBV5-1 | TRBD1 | CASSLGQGAYEQYF | TGCGCCAGCAGCTTGGGGCAGGGGGCCTACGAGCAGTACTTC
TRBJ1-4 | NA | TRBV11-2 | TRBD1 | CASSLDRGQEKLFF | TGTGCCAGCAGCCTAGACAGGGGTCAAGAAAAACTGTTTTTT
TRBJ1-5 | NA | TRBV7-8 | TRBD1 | CASSLTGLQPQHF | TGTGCCAGCAGTCTGACAGGGCTTCAGCCCCAGCATTTT
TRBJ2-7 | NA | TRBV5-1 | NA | CASSADSSYEQYF | TGCGCCAGCAGCGCGGACAGCTCCTACGAGCAGTACTTC
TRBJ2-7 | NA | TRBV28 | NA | CASSPPRDTSYEQYF | TGTGCCAGCAGTCCCCCCCGGGACACCTCCTACGAGCAGTACTTC
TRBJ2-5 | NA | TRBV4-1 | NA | CASSQGWRDSETQYF | TGCGCCAGCAGCCAGGGGTGGCGGGATTCCGAGACCCAGTACTTC
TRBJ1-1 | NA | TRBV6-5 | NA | CASSYSTGGYTEAFF | TGTGCCAGCAGTTACTCGACTGGGGGCTACACTGAAGCTTTCTTT
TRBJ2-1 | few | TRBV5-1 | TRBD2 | CASSRTSGSYNEQFF | TGCGCCAGCAGCAGGACTAGCGGGTCCTACAATGAGCAGTTCTTC
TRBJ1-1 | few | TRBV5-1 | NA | CASSLAGGYTEAFF | TGCGCCAGCAGCTTGGCCGGGGGTTACACTGAAGCTTTCTTT
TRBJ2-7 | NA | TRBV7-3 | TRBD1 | CASSLDRAGEQYF | TGTGCCAGCAGTTTGGACAGGGCGGGCGAGCAGTACTTC
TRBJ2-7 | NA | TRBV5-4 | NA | CASSVPRSSAYEQYF | TGTGCCAGCAGCGTCCCACGGTCTAGCGCCTACGAGCAGTACTTC
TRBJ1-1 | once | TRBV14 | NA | CASSQDLETLEAFF | TGTGCCAGCAGCCAAGATCTTGAGACACTTGAAGCTTTCTTT
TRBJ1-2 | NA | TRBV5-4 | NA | CASSLRQYRGYTF | TGTGCCAGCAGCTTAAGACAGTACCGCGGCTACACCTTC
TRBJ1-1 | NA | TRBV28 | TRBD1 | CASTLGGGAEAFF | TGTGCCAGCACCCTCGGAGGGGGCGCTGAAGCTTTCTTT
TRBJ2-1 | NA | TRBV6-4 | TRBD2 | CASSDSAGGPNEQFF | TGTGCCAGCAGTGACTCAGCGGGGGGGCCCAATGAGCAGTTCTTC
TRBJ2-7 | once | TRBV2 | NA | CASSYNYEQYF | TGTGCCAGCAGTTACAACTACGAGCAGTACTTC
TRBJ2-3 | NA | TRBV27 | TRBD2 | CATSQRGVTDTQYF | TGTGCCACCTCCCAGCGGGGGGTCACAGATACGCAGTATTTT
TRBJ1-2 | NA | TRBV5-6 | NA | CASSLAVEGGYTF | TGTGCCAGCAGCTTGGCCGTCGAGGGTGGCTACACCTTC
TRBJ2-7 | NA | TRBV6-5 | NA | CASSVRDGLYEQYF | TGTGCCAGCAGTGTACGGGACGGACTATACGAGCAGTACTTC
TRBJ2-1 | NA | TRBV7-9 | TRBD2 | CASSLGGRATNEQFF | TGTGCCAGCAGCTTAGGAGGGAGGGCCACCAATGAGCAGTTCTTC
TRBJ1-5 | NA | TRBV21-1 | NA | CASSSLDSVNQPQHF | TGTGCCAGCAGCAGTTTAGACAGCGTCAATCAGCCCCAGCATTTT
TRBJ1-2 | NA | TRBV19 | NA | CASNFGSRDYGYTF | TGTGCCAGTAATTTCGGGAGCCGGGACTATGGCTACACCTTC
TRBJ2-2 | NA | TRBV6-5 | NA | CASSPGELRELFF | TGTGCCAGCAGCCCCGGGGAGTTAAGGGAGCTGTTTTTT
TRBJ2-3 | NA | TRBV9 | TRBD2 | CASSVGTSGVTQYF | TGTGCCAGCAGCGTAGGGACTAGCGGGGTAACGCAGTATTTT
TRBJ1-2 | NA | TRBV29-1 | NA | CSVEDTGGYTF | TGCAGCGTGGAAGACACGGGTGGCTACACCTTC
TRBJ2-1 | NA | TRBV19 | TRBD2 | CASKAGDHYNEQFF | TGTGCCAGTAAAGCGGGGGACCACTACAATGAGCAGTTCTTC
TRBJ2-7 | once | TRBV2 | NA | CASSEQSHGQYF | TGTGCCAGCAGTGAACAATCCCACGGGCAGTACTTC
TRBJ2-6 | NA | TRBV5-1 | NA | CASSSTGNVLTF | TGCGCCAGCAGCTCCACGGGCAACGTCCTGACTTTC
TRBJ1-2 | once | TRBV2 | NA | CASSGAGVNYGYTF | TGTGCCAGCAGTGGGGCAGGGGTTAACTATGGCTACACCTTC
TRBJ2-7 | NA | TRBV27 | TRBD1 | CASSFWTGSSYEQYF | TGTGCCAGCAGTTTCTGGACAGGGAGCTCCTACGAGCAGTACTTC
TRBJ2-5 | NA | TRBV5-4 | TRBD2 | CASSFRLAGGGETQYF | TGTGCCAGCAGCTTTAGACTAGCGGGGGGTGGTGAGACCCAGTACTTC
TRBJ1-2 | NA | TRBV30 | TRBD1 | CAWGGKTGLSYGYTF | TGTGCCTGGGGCGGGAAGACAGGGCTCTCCTATGGCTACACCTTC
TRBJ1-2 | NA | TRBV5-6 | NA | CASSLGRDNGGYTF | TGTGCCAGCAGCTTGGGCCGGGACAACGGGGGCTACACCTTC
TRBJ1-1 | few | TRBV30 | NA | CAWSPVNTEAFF | TGTGCCTGGAGTCCGGTGAACACTGAAGCTTTCTTT
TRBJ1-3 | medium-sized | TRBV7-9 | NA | CASRKRVNTIYF | TGTGCCAGCAGGAAACGGGTAAACACCATATATTTT
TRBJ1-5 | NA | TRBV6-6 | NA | CASSYVGSVNQPQHF | TGTGCCAGCAGTTACGTTGGTTCGGTCAATCAGCCCCAGCATTTT
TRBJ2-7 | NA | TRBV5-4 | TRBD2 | CASSLGRREGDEQYF | TGTGCCAGCAGCTTGGGTCGGCGGGAGGGCGACGAGCAGTACTTC
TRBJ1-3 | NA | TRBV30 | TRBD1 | CAWIETGNLNTIYF | TGTGCCTGGATAGAGACAGGGAATTTAAACACCATATATTTT
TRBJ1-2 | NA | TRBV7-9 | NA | CASSLRTDYGYTF | TGTGCCAGCAGCTTAAGGACAGACTATGGCTACACCTTC